The next 11 T cell receptor beta chains were all read from a single sample in a study of blood T cell repertoires in COVID-19. The protocol was immunoSEQ multiplex PCR, while the TCRdb copy is restricted to in-frame clones and leaves out a portion. The sample records about 200,000 clones, about four fifths being singletons. The sample taken for sequencing was PBMCs or T cells enriched from blood (not recorded which). These receptors all stem from a woman aged 45 to 65 with acute COVID-19.

This clone was counted a few times. The chain has TRBV7-2 and TRBJ2-3; 12 positions agree with TRBD2. Germline trimming cut 0 bases from V and 6 bases from J; bases unmatched to any gene: 13. Germline V gene lookup returns CDR1 SGHTA and CDR2 FQGNSA. The CDR3 totals 19 residues. CDR3 DNA: TGTGCCAGCAGCTTAGCCAGGAAGCTAGCGGGGGGGCGCTTGGATACGCAGTATTTT. This translates into CASSLARKLAGGRLDTQYF.

The chain has TRBV18 and TRBJ2-7, with 9 bases identical to TRBD2. The junction had 7 bases not matched to a gene; V was cut back by 8 bases and J by 2 bases. The CDR3 covers 14 residues. The V gene's germline CDR1 is KGHSH and CDR2 LQKENI. The CDR3 spells CASTASGGTYEQYF. In DNA form, the CDR3 reads TGTGCCAGCACCGCGAGCGGGGGGACCTACGAGCAGTACTTC.

The V and J genes are TRBV7-9 and TRBJ2-2, with 9 bases matching TRBD1. Per the germline V gene, CDR1 is SEHNR and CDR2 is FQNEAQ (reference sequence). The V segment lost 6 bases and the J segment 6 bases; nucleotides outside the gene matches: 5. This CDR3 contains 14 residues. In DNA form, the CDR3 reads TGTGCCAGCAGGACCGGGACAGGGTCCGGGGAGCTGTTTTTT. Protein sequence: CASRTGTGSGELFF.

The chain couples TRBV7-9 to TRBJ2-3; TRBD1 is a possible D gene (6 bases). Looked up from germline, CDR1 is SEHNR and CDR2 is FQNEAQ (reference sequence). The CDR3 runs 18 residues. V was clipped by 1 base and J by 4 bases, with 21 bases between them. The CDR3 is CASSLVGAGTQGADTQYF. Written as DNA, the CDR3 is TGTGCCAGCAGCTTAGTGGGGGCCGGGACCCAAGGGGCAGATACGCAGTATTTT.

This chain links TRBV24-1 with TRBJ2-2; possibly TRBD2 for D (6 bases). The CDR3 has 13 residues. V was trimmed by 7 bases and J by 7 bases, leaving 12 bases between them. Germline assignment: CDR1 KGHDR and CDR2 SFDVKD. CDR3 region: CATSGGGIGELFF. CDR3 in DNA: TGTGCCACCAGCGGTGGGGGGATCGGGGAGCTGTTTTTT.

V and J are TRBV12-3 or TRBV12-4 and TRBJ2-5; 9 nucleotides agree with TRBD1. V dropped 7 bases and J dropped 2; count of bases not matched to a gene: 2. The CDR3 totals 13 residues. CDR3 sequence: CASKGQGQETQYF. CDR3 bases: TGTGCCAGCAAGGGACAGGGTCAAGAGACCCAGTACTTC.

The V gene is TRBV25-1, the J gene TRBJ1-2; D possibly corresponds to TRBD1 (5 bases). Germline V gene lookup returns CDR1 MGHDK and CDR2 SYGVNS. V lost 4 bases, J lost 4 bases, and 16 bases lay in between. The CDR3 sequence is 15 residues long. CDR3 DNA sequence: TGTGCCAGCAGTGTGGCAGGGAGGATGGGCTATGGCTACACCTTC. It translates to CASSVAGRMGYGYTF.

The chain is built from TRBV4-3 and TRBJ2-1; TRBD2 agrees at 10 bases. The CDR3 sequence is 14 residues long. Trimming at V came to 6 bases and at J to 5 bases, leaving 4 bases not matched to a gene. Germline CDR1 LGHNA, CDR2 YSLEER. CDR3 amino acids: CASSDSGGDNEQFF. The CDR3 nucleotides are TGCGCCAGCAGTGACAGCGGGGGGGACAATGAGCAGTTCTTC.

This clone was counted between two and nine times. The rearrangement links TRBV30 to TRBJ1-3; 7 bases align to TRBD1. This CDR3 region has 13 residues. The germline V gene encodes CDR1 GTSNPN and CDR2 SVGIG (reference sequence). V shed 4 bases, J shed 4 bases, and the junction held 4 bases outside the gene matches. The CDR3 sequence: CAWKGAGGNTIYF. The CDR3 bases are TGTGCCTGGAAGGGGGCCGGGGGAAACACCATATATTTT.

The V call is TRBV5-1, the J call TRBJ1-1; TRBD1 matches 10 bases. V was pared by 4 bases and J by 1 base, with 7 bases of the junction left unmatched. The CDR3 spans 16 residues. Germline CDR1 and CDR2: SGHRS and YFSETQ. In DNA, the CDR3 is TGCGCCAGCAGCACGACAGGGGGCGTTGAGAACACTGAAGCTTTCTTT. It is translated as CASSTTGGVENTEAFF.

This sequence joins TRBV4-1 and TRBJ2-1; 9 nucleotides line up with TRBD2. The CDR3 is 16 residues long. CDR1 and CDR2 (germline): MGHRA, YSYEKL. J lost 0 bases, V lost 4 bases, and 4 bases had no gene match. Here the CDR3 DNA reads TGCGCCAGCAGCCGACAACTAGCGGGCTCCTACAATGAGCAGTTCTTC. Amino acids: CASSRQLAGSYNEQFF.